A selection of T cell receptor beta chains follows, all from one sample in a study of cytomegalovirus exposure and HLA in healthy donors. The protocol was immunoSEQ multiplex PCR, while the TCRdb copy is restricted to in-frame clones and leaves out a portion. The sample has over 95,000 clones, 77% seen once. Input material: PBMCs. These receptors all stem from a middle-aged man in good health and CMV-seropositive. Each CDR3 is given with its conserved first and last residue. D genes are given only for firm matches. Expanded clones are given a class, and other clones once, few, many or no size at all.

d_call j_call clone_size v_call cdr3_nt cdr3_aa
NA TRBJ1-2 NA TRBV7-3 TGTGCCAGCAGCTTAACAGGGACTTCTATCTATGGCTACACCTTC CASSLTGTSIYGYTF
TRBD1 TRBJ2-7 NA TRBV5-6 TGTGCCAGCAGAACCGAAATGGACAGGGGCCCCGAGCAGTACTTC CASRTEMDRGPEQYF
NA TRBJ1-3 NA TRBV6-1 TGTGCCAGCAGTGAAGTTGGGGAGAACACCATATATTTT CASSEVGENTIYF
NA TRBJ1-1 NA TRBV12-5 TGTGCTAGTGCCACCGGAAGGAGGAACACTGAAGCTTTCTTT CASATGRRNTEAFF
NA TRBJ1-5 NA TRBV19 TGTGCCAGTAGTAGTCAAATTAGTAGCAATCAGCCCCAGCATTTT CASSSQISSNQPQHF
NA TRBJ1-6 NA TRBV4-3 TGCGCCAGCAGCCAATCCACAGGGTTGGGATCACCCCTCCACTTT CASSQSTGLGSPLHF
TRBD1 TRBJ2-1 NA TRBV5-1 TGCGCCAGCAGCCAAGGGACAGGGACCTACAATGAGCAGTTCTTC CASSQGTGTYNEQFF
TRBD1 TRBJ1-4 NA TRBV27 TGTGCCAGCAGTCGGGACAGGGGAAAGGAAAAACTGTTTTTT CASSRDRGKEKLFF
TRBD1 TRBJ1-3 NA TRBV5-1 TGCGCCAGCAGCTGGGACAGAGCTGGAAACACCATATATTTT CASSWDRAGNTIYF
NA TRBJ2-1 once TRBV4-1 TGCGCCAGCAGCCAAGGTCCCCGGGGGGCCAGCAATGAGCAGTTCTTC CASSQGPRGASNEQFF
NA TRBJ1-5 NA TRBV28 TGTGCCAGCCAGTCGGGGTTCGGTCAGCCCCAGCATTTT CASQSGFGQPQHF
TRBD1 TRBJ2-5 few TRBV4-1 TGCGCCAGCAGCCAAATTACGTCCGGGACAGGGGGGTTTGTAGAGACCCAGTACTTC CASSQITSGTGGFVETQYF
NA TRBJ1-1 NA TRBV9 TGTGCCAGCAGCCCACCATCAGGTGCTCGCCCTGGGGCTTTCTTT CASSPPSGARPGAFF
NA TRBJ2-7 once TRBV9 TGTGCCAGCAGCGTAGATGCGGGGGCAGCTGGTGAGCAGTACTTC CASSVDAGAAGEQYF
TRBD1 TRBJ2-1 NA TRBV30 TGTGCCTGGAGGACAGGGGGCAGTTATTTCGGTTACAATGAGCAGTTCTTC CAWRTGGSYFGYNEQFF
NA TRBJ1-4 NA TRBV5-6 TGTGCCAGCAGCCCTTTTCTTAATGAAAAACTGTTTTTT CASSPFLNEKLFF
TRBD2 TRBJ2-3 NA TRBV19 TGTGCCACCGGGACTAGCGGGGTCACAGATACGCAGTATTTT CATGTSGVTDTQYF
TRBD1 TRBJ1-2 NA TRBV7-9 TGTGCCAGCAGCGGACGGGACAGGGGGAACTATGGCTACACCTTC CASSGRDRGNYGYTF
NA TRBJ2-5 NA TRBV30 TGTGCCTGGAGTGCTAGCGACCAAGAGACCCAGTACTTC CAWSASDQETQYF
NA TRBJ2-7 NA TRBV7-2 TGTGCCAGCAGCACACCAACCCGGGGGAACGAGCAGTACTTC CASSTPTRGNEQYF
TRBD1 TRBJ2-2 few TRBV7-9 TGTGCCAGCAGCCCGGGACAGGAGAACACCGGGGAGCTGTTTTTT CASSPGQENTGELFF
NA TRBJ2-2 NA TRBV18 TGTGCCAGCTCACCCAGGGCAGCGAACACCGGGGAGCTGTTTTTT CASSPRAANTGELFF
TRBD1 TRBJ2-1 NA TRBV19 TGTGCCAGCTCAGACAGGGGCGGCTCCTACAATGAGCAGTTCTTC CASSDRGGSYNEQFF
TRBD1 TRBJ2-7 few TRBV28 TGTGCCAGCAGCGGTTCCGGGACAGGCGCCTACGAGCAGTACTTC CASSGSGTGAYEQYF
NA TRBJ1-2 NA TRBV7-2 TGTGCCAGCACCCCCGAGGGAGGGGGCTATGGCTACACCTTC CASTPEGGGYGYTF
NA TRBJ1-4 NA TRBV6-5 TGTGCCAGCAGTTACTCGAACAGCCCTTTGGAAAAACTGTTTTTT CASSYSNSPLEKLFF
TRBD1 TRBJ1-2 once TRBV18 TGTGCCAGCTCACCCAAAACGACAGGGGGTTATGGCTACACCTTC CASSPKTTGGYGYTF
TRBD2 TRBJ2-2 NA TRBV29-1 TGCAGCGTTGGGGTAGCGGGAAACACCGGGGAGCTGTTTTTT CSVGVAGNTGELFF
TRBD1 TRBJ2-1 NA TRBV5-6 TGTGCCAGCAGCGTCGGGACAGGAAATGAGCAGTTCTTC CASSVGTGNEQFF
TRBD1 TRBJ1-1 NA TRBV6-5 TGTGCCAGCAGTAATACAGGGGGTTTGAACACTGAAGCTTTCTTT CASSNTGGLNTEAFF
TRBD1 TRBJ2-2 few TRBV9 TGTGCCAGCAGCGTGGACAGGGGGGAGAACACCGGGGAGCTGTTTTTT CASSVDRGENTGELFF
TRBD1 TRBJ2-3 once TRBV5-1 TGCGCCAGCAGCCAGGGGGCATCAGATACGCAGTATTTT CASSQGASDTQYF
NA TRBJ2-6 NA TRBV28 TGTGCCAGCAGCCTTTACAGGGCTGGGGCCAACGTCCTGACTTTC CASSLYRAGANVLTF
TRBD2 TRBJ2-1 NA TRBV4-1 TGCGCCAGCAGCGAACTAGCGGGGGGTGAGAATGAGCAGTTCTTC CASSELAGGENEQFF
TRBD1 TRBJ2-5 NA TRBV4-1 TGCGCCAGCAGCCAAAGGGGCCCGTCGGACAGGAAGCAGTACTTC CASSQRGPSDRKQYF
TRBD2 TRBJ2-2 NA TRBV4-2 TGTGCCAGCAGCCAAGGACTAGCGGGAGCGAACACCGGGGAGCTGTTTTTT CASSQGLAGANTGELFF
NA TRBJ2-2 NA TRBV19 TGTGCCAGTAGTTACAGGTCCGACGGCACCGGGGAGCTGTTTTTT CASSYRSDGTGELFF
TRBD2 TRBJ2-3 NA TRBV7-2 TGTGCCAGCAGCCCTTGGGGGGGGAGCACAGATACGCAGTATTTT CASSPWGGSTDTQYF
NA TRBJ1-2 NA TRBV2 TGTGCCAGCAGTCCCACAGCGCTTCCACTGCGGGGTTTACGCTATGGCTACACCTTC CASSPTALPLRGLRYGYTF
NA TRBJ1-3 NA TRBV4-2 TGTGCCAGCAGACCGCAGGGAAACACCATATATTTT CASRPQGNTIYF
TRBD2 TRBJ2-3 NA TRBV7-2 TGTGCCAGCAGCTTAGTGGGACGGGGGGTTGCGGATACGCAGTATTTT CASSLVGRGVADTQYF
TRBD2 TRBJ2-7 NA TRBV11-3 TGTGCCAGCTCTCTTTCCCGACTAGCCCACGAGCAGTACTTC CASSLSRLAHEQYF
NA TRBJ1-1 NA TRBV6-1 TGTGCCAGCAGTGAAGCTTTCAGGGGCCGAGAGAACACTGAAGCTTTCTTT CASSEAFRGRENTEAFF
NA TRBJ2-5 few TRBV6-5 TGTGCCAGCAGTTACTCGAGGACAGGAGGGCTACAGACCCAGTACTTC CASSYSRTGGLQTQYF
TRBD1 TRBJ1-6 NA TRBV19 TGTGCCAGTAAACGGGACAGTGGCAATTCACCCCTCCACTTT CASKRDSGNSPLHF
NA TRBJ2-2 NA TRBV6-1 TGTGCCGGCAGTGCGCTAACGCCTAACACCGGGGAGCTGTTTTTT CAGSALTPNTGELFF
NA TRBJ2-7 NA TRBV2 TGTGCCAGCAGTGAAGGGGCCCCTCGCGAGCAGTACTTC CASSEGAPREQYF
NA TRBJ1-5 NA TRBV18 TGTGCCAGCTCGCGCCAGGGTGGTGACAATCAGCCCCAGCATTTT CASSRQGGDNQPQHF
TRBD1 TRBJ1-4 once TRBV28 TGTGCCAGCAGTCTTACTGGACAGGGCACTAATGAAAAACTGTTTTTT CASSLTGQGTNEKLFF
TRBD2 TRBJ2-1 NA TRBV27 TGTGCCAGCAATAGGGGACTAGCTTCCGATGAGCAGTTCTTC CASNRGLASDEQFF
TRBD2 TRBJ2-7 few TRBV18 TGTGCCAGCTCACCACGCCGGAGTACGAGCGGGGCCTCCTACGAGCAGTACTTC CASSPRRSTSGASYEQYF
TRBD1 TRBJ2-3 NA TRBV5-1 TGCGCCAGCAGCGTGGAAGGGACAGTCACAGATACGCAGTATTTT CASSVEGTVTDTQYF
TRBD1 TRBJ2-7 once TRBV2 TGTGCCAGCAGTGAATGGACAGGGGCCTACGAGCAGTACTTC CASSEWTGAYEQYF
NA TRBJ1-5 NA TRBV19 TGTGCCAGTCAGGGTAACCTCAATCAGCCCCAGCATTTT CASQGNLNQPQHF